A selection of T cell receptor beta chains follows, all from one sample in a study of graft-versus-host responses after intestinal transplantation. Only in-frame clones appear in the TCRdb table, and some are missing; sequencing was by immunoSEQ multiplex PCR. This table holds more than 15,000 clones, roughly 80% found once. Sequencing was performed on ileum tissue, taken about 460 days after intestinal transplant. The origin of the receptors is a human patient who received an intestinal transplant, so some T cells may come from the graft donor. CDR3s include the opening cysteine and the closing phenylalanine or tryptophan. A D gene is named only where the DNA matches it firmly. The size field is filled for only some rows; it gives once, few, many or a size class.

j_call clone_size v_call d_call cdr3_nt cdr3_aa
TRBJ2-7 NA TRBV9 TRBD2 TGTGCCAGCAGCCCAGACGGGGGGGCCCCCGGGGACTACGAGCAGTACTTC CASSPDGGAPGDYEQYF
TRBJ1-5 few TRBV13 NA TGTGCCAGCAGCTTAGGCGGGGGCAGGCGTAGCAATCAGCCCCAGCATTTT CASSLGGGRRSNQPQHF
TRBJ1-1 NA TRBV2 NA TGTGCCGGAAGGACACTTTTATATCCTGAAGCTTTCTTT CAGRTLLYPEAFF
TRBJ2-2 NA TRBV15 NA TGTGCCACCAGCAGAGATCCGGGGGCGAGCGGGGAGCTGTTTTTT CATSRDPGASGELFF
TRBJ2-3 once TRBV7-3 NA TGTGCCAGCAGCTTAACGTTGGGCGGGGACAGCACAGATACGCAGTATTTT CASSLTLGGDSTDTQYF
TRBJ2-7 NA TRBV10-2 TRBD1 TGCGCCAGCCGTCTACTTGAAGGACCGGGACAGGGAACGGGCCACGAGCAGTACTTC CASRLLEGPGQGTGHEQYF
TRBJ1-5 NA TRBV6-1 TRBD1 TGTGCCACTAAACCCAGGGGGGTCACTCAGCCCCAGCATTTT CATKPRGVTQPQHF
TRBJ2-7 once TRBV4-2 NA TGTGCCAGCAGCCAAGTTGGAACAGGGTCCCCCTACGAGCAGTACTTC CASSQVGTGSPYEQYF
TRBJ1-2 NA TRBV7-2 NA TGTGCCAGCAGCTTAGTAGGGCAGATCTATGGCTACACCTTC CASSLVGQIYGYTF
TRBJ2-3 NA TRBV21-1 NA TGTGCCAGCAGCAAGAGTTTTGGCCATGAGGCAGATACGCAGTATTTT CASSKSFGHEADTQYF
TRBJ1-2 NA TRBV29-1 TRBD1 TGCCTGGGACAGGGGGTCGATGGCTACACCTTC CLGQGVDGYTF
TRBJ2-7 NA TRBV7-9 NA TGTGCCAGCAGCGAAACCTACGAGCAGTACTTC CASSETYEQYF
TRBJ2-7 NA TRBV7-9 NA TGTGCCAGCAGCTTCGGTAGCTCCTACGAGCAGTACTTC CASSFGSSYEQYF
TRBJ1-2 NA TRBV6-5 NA TGTGCCAGCAGTCGGACGGGTAGCCGGAGCTATGGCTACACCTTC CASSRTGSRSYGYTF
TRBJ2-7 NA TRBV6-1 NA TGTGCCAGCAGTGGGCGGGGGCCCCCCTACGAGCAGTACTTC CASSGRGPPYEQYF
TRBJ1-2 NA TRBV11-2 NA TGTGCCAGCAGCTTACAGAGCCTCTATGGCTACACCTTC CASSLQSLYGYTF
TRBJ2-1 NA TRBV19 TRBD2 TGTGCCAGTAGTATAAGTGCGCTAGCGGACAATGAGCAGTTCTTC CASSISALADNEQFF
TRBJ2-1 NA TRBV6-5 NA TGTGCCAGCAGTCTAATAGCGGATGGCAATGAGCAGTTCTTC CASSLIADGNEQFF
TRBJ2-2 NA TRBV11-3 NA TGTGCCAGCAGCTTACCAGGAGGGGAGCTGTTTTTT CASSLPGGELFF
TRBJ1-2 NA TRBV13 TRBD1 TGTGCCAGCAGCACCGGGACAGGTGGCTACACCTTC CASSTGTGGYTF
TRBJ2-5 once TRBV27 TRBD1 TGTGCCAGCAGTGTTCGCCGGGACAGGGAAGAGACCCAGTACTTC CASSVRRDREETQYF
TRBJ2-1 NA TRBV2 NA TGTGCCAGCAGTGAAGCGGCCAGCCCCAATGAGCAGTTCTTC CASSEAASPNEQFF
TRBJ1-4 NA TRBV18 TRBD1 TGTGCCAGCTCACCGAGCCCTACCGGGACAGGGAATGAAAAACTGTTTTTT CASSPSPTGTGNEKLFF
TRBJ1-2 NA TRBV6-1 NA TGTGCCAGCAGTGAAGGTCCCCCAGAGTGGAACTATGGCTACACCTTC CASSEGPPEWNYGYTF
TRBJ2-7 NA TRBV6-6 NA TGTGCCAGCGGGGGCAGGGGATACGACGAGCAGTACTTC CASGGRGYDEQYF
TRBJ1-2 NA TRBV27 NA TGTGCCAGCAGGCCCGAGGGCTCCTCCTATGGCTACACCTTC CASRPEGSSYGYTF
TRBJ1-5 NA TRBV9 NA TGTGCCAGCAGCGAAGGGGGAGAGTCGTATAGCAATCAGCCCCAGCATTTT CASSEGGESYSNQPQHF
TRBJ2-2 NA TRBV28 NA TGTGCCAGCAGACCGGGACAGAACACCGGGGAGCTGTTTTTT CASRPGQNTGELFF
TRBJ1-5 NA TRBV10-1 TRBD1 TGCGCCAGCAGTACCGGGACAGTCAATCAGCCCCAGCATTTT CASSTGTVNQPQHF